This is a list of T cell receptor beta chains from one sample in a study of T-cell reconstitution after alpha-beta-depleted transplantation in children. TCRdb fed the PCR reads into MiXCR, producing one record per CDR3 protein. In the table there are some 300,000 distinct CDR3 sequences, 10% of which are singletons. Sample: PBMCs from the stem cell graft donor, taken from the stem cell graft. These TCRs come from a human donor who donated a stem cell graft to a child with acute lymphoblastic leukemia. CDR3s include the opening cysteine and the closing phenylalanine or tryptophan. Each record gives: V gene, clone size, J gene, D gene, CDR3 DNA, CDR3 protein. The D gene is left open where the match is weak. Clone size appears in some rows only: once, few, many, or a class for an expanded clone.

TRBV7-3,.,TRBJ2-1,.,TGTGCCAGCAGTTCACAAGGGGGGGGAGCCTACAATGAGCAGTTCTTC,CASSSQGGGAYNEQFF
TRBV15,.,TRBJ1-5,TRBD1,TGTGCCACCAGCAGTGACAGGGGTAGCAATCAGCCCCAGCATTTT,CATSSDRGSNQPQHF
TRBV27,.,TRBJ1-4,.,TGTGCCAGCAGCCGCCGGGCGGCAGGGACTAATGAAAAACTGTTTTTT,CASSRRAAGTNEKLFF
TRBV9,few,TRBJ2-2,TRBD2,TGTGCCAGCAGCGTAGACGGAGGGACTAGCGGCCGCGGGGAGCTGTTTTTT,CASSVDGGTSGRGELFF
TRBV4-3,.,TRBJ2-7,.,TGCGCCAGCAGCCAAGATCGCGGAGGGAGTCCCTACGAGCAGTACTTC,CASSQDRGGSPYEQYF
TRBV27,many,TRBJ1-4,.,TGTGCCAGCAGTTTATCAAGGGCAGGGAATGAAAAACTGTTTTTT,CASSLSRAGNEKLFF
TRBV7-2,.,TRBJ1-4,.,TGTGCCAGCAGCTTAGCGGCAGCCGAATCACTGTTTTTT,CASSLAAAESLFF
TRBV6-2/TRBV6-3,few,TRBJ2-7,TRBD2,TGTGCCAGCAGTTACAACCCTTCTGCCGTTGAACATGTGGCGGGAGGGTCCTACGAGCAGTACTTC,CASSYNPSAVEHVAGGSYEQYF
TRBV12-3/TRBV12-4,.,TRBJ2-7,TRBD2,TGTGCCAGCAGAGGGCCGGGACTAGTTTTCCACGAGCAGTACTTC,CASRGPGLVFHEQYF
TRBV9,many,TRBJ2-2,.,TGTGCCAGCAGCGTAGTAGGAAACACCGGGGAGCTGTTTTTT,CASSVVGNTGELFF
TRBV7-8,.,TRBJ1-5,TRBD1,TGTGCCAGCAGGACAGGGACAGAGTTTGGGTCTAGCAATCAGCCCCAGCATTTT,CASRTGTEFGSSNQPQHF
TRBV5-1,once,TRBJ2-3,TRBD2,TGCGCCAGCAGCTTGTTGGGACTATCAACAGATACGCAGTATTTT,CASSLLGLSTDTQYF
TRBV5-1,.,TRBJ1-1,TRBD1,TGCGCCAGCACCCCGGACAGGGGGTTTTCTGAAGCTTTCTTT,CASTPDRGFSEAFF
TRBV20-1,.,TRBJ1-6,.,TGCAGTGCTAATCGCTGGGCAGAGGGGAATTCACCCCTCCACTTT,CSANRWAEGNSPLHF
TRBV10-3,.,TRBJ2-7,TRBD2,TGTGCCATCAGTGAGTGGGGACTAGCGGAGGATTACGAGCAGTACTTC,CAISEWGLAEDYEQYF
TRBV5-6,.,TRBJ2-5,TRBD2,TGTGCCAGCAGCCGCGGGAGTCGAGAGACCCAGTACTTC,CASSRGSRETQYF
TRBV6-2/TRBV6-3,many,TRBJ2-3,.,TGTGCCAGCAGTTACCTTGATGGGGATACGCAGTATTTT,CASSYLDGDTQYF
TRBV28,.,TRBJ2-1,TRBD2,TGTGCCAGCAGTCCGGGACTAGATCCGATTGAGCAGTTCTTC,CASSPGLDPIEQFF
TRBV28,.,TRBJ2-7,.,TGTGCCAGCAGTTTATGGTCCAGGTTCTACGAGCAGTACTTC,CASSLWSRFYEQYF
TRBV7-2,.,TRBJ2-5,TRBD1,TGTGCCAGCAGCTTAGCGCTCTGGGACAGGGAGGCGGAGACCCAGCACTTC,CASSLALWDREAETQHF
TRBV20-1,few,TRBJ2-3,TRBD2,TGCAGTGCTAGACCTGGGGAGGGCCCTCCAGATACGCAGTATTTT,CSARPGEGPPDTQYF
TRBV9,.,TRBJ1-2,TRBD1,TGTGCCAGCAGCCCTGAGAACCCCCCGGGACAGGGAGTCGACTATGGCTACACCTTC,CASSPENPPGQGVDYGYTF
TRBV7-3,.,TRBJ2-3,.,TGTGCCAGCAGCTTCACAGGAGGTGGGATGACAGATACGCAGTATTTT,CASSFTGGGMTDTQYF
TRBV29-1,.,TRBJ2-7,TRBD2,TGCAGCGCCGAGGGGGCTAGCGGGAACTACGAGCAGTACTTC,CSAEGASGNYEQYF
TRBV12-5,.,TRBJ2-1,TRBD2,TGTGCTAGTGCACTAGCGGGACTGAGCTCCTACAATGAGCAGTTCTTC,CASALAGLSSYNEQFF
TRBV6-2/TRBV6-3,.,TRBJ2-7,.,TGTGCCAGCAGTTACGTGTCTTCAGGCTACGAGCAGTACTTC,CASSYVSSGYEQYF
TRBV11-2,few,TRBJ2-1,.,TGTGCCAGCAGCTTAGGGTGGGCCATTGGTGAGCAGTTCTTC,CASSLGWAIGEQFF
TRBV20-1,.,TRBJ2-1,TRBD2,TGCAGTGCTAGACCTGGGACTAGCGGGATTGATGAGCAGTTCTTC,CSARPGTSGIDEQFF
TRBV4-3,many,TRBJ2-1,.,TGCGCCAGCAGCCCGGCAGACAGCGCGACCTACAATGAGCAGTTCTTC,CASSPADSATYNEQFF
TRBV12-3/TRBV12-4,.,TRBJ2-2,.,TGTGCCTCTCGACGGTTACGGGAAGAGGAGCTGTTTTTT,CASRRLREEELFF
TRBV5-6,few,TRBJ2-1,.,TGTGCCAGCAGCGGGGTGAGCAATGAGCAGTTCTTC,CASSGVSNEQFF
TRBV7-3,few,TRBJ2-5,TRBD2,TGTGCCAGCAGCAACGGGGGGGAGGGAGCAGAGACCCAGTACTTC,CASSNGGEGAETQYF
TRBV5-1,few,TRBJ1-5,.,TGCGCCAGCCCCTTTTATCAGCCCCAGCATTTT,CASPFYQPQHF
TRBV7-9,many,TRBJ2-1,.,TGTGCCAGCAGTTCTTCCACTAATGAGCAGTTCTTC,CASSSSTNEQFF
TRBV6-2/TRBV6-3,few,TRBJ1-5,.,TGTGCCAGCAGTTACCCCGGCAGGGGAAATAGCAATCAGCCCCAGCATTTT,CASSYPGRGNSNQPQHF
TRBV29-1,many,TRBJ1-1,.,TGCAGCGCTGGTGACACTGAAGCTTTCTTT,CSAGDTEAFF